This T cell receptor (beta chain) was captured in a study of blood T cell repertoires in COVID-19. The overall study: Both acute and convalescent COVID-19 samples were obtained from the United States, Italy and Spain.

The CDR3 consists of 16 residues. The germline CDR1 and CDR2 sequences are SGHTA and FQGNSA. J was trimmed by 1 base and V by 2 bases; bases with no gene match: 7. Sequencing was performed with immunoSEQ multiplex PCR; in TCRdb, only in-frame clones are kept and a portion is missing. The sample shows roughly 59,000 clones, under 85% of them seen only once. This clonotype originated in a woman aged 45-65 years with active or convalescent COVID-19. What was sequenced was peripheral blood. This chain links TRBV7-2 with TRBJ2-5; 7 bases agree with TRBD2. The chain's CDR3 is CASSLFQAGIQETQYF. CDR3 coding DNA: TGTGCCAGCAGCTTATTCCAAGCGGGAATCCAAGAGACCCAGTACTTC. The variable domain in full, with the rest retrieved from reference TRBV7-2 and TRBJ2-5, is GAGVSQSPSNKVTEKGKDVELRCDPISGHTALYWYRQSLGQGLEFLIYFQGNSAPDKSGLPSDRFSAERTGGSVSTLTIQRTQQEDSAVYLCASSLFQAGIQETQYFGPGTRLLVL.